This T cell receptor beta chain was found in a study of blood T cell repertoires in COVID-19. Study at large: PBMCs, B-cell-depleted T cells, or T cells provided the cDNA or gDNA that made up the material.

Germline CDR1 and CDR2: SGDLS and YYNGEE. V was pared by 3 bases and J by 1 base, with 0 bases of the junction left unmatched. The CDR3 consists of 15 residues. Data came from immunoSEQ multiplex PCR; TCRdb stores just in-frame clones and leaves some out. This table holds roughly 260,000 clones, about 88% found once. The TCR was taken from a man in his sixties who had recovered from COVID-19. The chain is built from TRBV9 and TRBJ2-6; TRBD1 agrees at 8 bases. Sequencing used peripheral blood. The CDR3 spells CASSGTGSGANVLTF. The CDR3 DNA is TGTGCCAGCAGCGGGACAGGGTCTGGGGCCAACGTCCTGACTTTC.